This T cell receptor beta chain was sequenced in a study of ipilimumab plus nivolumab after autologous stem cell transplantation. TCRdb's table, derived via immunoSEQ multiplex PCR, lists solely in-frame clones and lacks some. The table includes over 35,000 clones, about 92% detected once. This CDR3 is 16 amino acids long. V dropped 3 bases and J dropped 5 bases, with 19 bases sitting between them. Germline V gene lookup returns CDR1 MDHEN and CDR2 SYDVKM. The V call is TRBV28, the J call TRBJ2-5; a weak D match, TRBD2 (6 bases). The sequence was obtained from a male donor with multiple myeloma. The source was PBMCs, collected in a trial of ipilimumab plus nivolumab as post-transplant consolidation. CDR3 protein: CASSFLRGKGLETQYF. CDR3 nucleotide sequence: TGTGCCAGCAGTTTTCTCCGCGGGAAGGGCCTGGAGACCCAGTACTTC.